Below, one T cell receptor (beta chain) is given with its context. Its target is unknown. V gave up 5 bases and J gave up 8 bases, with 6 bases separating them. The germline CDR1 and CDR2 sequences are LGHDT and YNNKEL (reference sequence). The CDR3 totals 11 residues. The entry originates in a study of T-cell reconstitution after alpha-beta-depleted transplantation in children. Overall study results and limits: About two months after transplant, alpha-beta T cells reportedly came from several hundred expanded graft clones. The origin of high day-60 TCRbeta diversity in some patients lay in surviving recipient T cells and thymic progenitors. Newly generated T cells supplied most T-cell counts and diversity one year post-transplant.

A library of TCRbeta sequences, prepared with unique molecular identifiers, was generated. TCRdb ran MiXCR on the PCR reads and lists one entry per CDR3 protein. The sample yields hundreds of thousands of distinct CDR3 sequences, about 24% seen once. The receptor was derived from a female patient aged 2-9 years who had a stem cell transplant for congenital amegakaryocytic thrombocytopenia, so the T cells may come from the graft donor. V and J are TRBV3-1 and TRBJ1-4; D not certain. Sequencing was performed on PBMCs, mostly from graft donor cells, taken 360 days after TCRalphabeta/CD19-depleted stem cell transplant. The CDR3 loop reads CASSRGEKLFF. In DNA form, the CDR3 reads TGTGCCAGCAGCAGAGGAGAAAAACTGTTTTTT.